A selection of T cell receptor beta chains follows, all from one sample in a study of blood T cell dynamics during melanoma immunotherapy. Sequencing used immunoSEQ multiplex PCR; TCRdb keeps in-frame clones, though not all of them. This repertoire shows about 780 clones, roughly 65% found once; its top ten account for less than 35%. The sequencing here drew on central memory CD8+ T cells from blood, taken from a patient treated with checkpoint blockade. The source is a human donor with melanoma. CDR3s include the opening cysteine and the closing phenylalanine or tryptophan. D genes are given only for firm matches. Some rows mark clone size as missing; the rest say once, few, many or name a class of expanded clone.

J,D,V,size,CDR3,DNA
TRBJ1-1,.,TRBV4-3,.,CASSARGGGGTEAFF,TGCGCCAGCAGCGCCCGAGGGGGTGGTGGCACTGAAGCTTTCTTT
TRBJ2-3,.,TRBV19,few,CASSISSPDTQYF,TGTGCCAGTAGTATATCCAGCCCAGATACGCAGTATTTT
TRBJ1-1,.,TRBV6-5,.,CASSDWASEAFF,TGTGCCAGCAGTGACTGGGCGAGTGAAGCTTTCTTT
TRBJ2-6,.,TRBV6-1,once,CASSEGSGANVLTF,TGTGCCAGCAGTGAGGGCTCTGGGGCCAACGTCCTGACTTTC
TRBJ1-6,.,TRBV4-2,.,CASSQGEGGDSPLHF,TGTGCCAGCAGCCAAGGGGAGGGAGGGGATTCACCCCTCCACTTT
TRBJ2-7,.,TRBV6-1,once,CASSERLVYEQYF,TGTGCCAGCAGTGAACGACTTGTGTACGAGCAGTACTTC
TRBJ1-6,TRBD1,TRBV6-1,large,CASSEGQGDNSPLHF,TGTGCCAGCAGTGAAGGACAGGGTGACAATTCACCCCTCCACTTT
TRBJ2-7,.,TRBV4-1,.,CASSQDRTYEQYF,TGCGCCAGCAGCCAAGACCGTACCTACGAGCAGTACTTC
TRBJ2-1,TRBD2,TRBV29-1,.,CSVGGLAAMKTYNEQFF,TGCAGCGTTGGGGGACTAGCGGCTATGAAAACCTACAATGAGCAGTTCTTC
TRBJ2-7,TRBD2,TRBV27,.,CASSPSGRGYEQYF,TGTGCCAGCAGTCCTAGCGGGAGGGGGTACGAGCAGTACTTC
TRBJ2-5,.,TRBV4-1,once,CASSQEGGSQETQYF,TGCGCCAGCAGCCAAGAGGGTGGGTCACAAGAGACCCAGTACTTC
TRBJ1-1,TRBD1,TRBV7-2,.,CAEQGATEAFF,TGTGCCGAACAGGGGGCCACTGAAGCTTTCTTT
TRBJ1-4,TRBD1,TRBV2,.,CASKTGYGGEKLFF,TGTGCCAGCAAGACAGGGTACGGAGGTGAAAAACTGTTTTTT
TRBJ2-7,TRBD1,TRBV4-2,.,CASSQDEGQGNLEQYF,TGTGCCAGCAGCCAAGACGAAGGACAGGGGAACCTGGAGCAGTACTTC
TRBJ2-1,.,TRBV9,.,CASSVEGPGEQFF,TGTGCCAGCAGCGTAGAAGGGCCCGGTGAGCAGTTCTTC
TRBJ2-7,.,TRBV19,few,CASSPGPLYEQYF,TGTGCCAGTAGCCCGGGACCCCTATACGAGCAGTACTTC
TRBJ2-2,.,TRBV11-2,.,CASSPDLSNTGELFF,TGTGCCAGCAGCCCGGACTTATCGAACACCGGGGAGCTGTTTTTT
TRBJ2-1,TRBD2,TRBV7-8,.,CASSFSLRGANNEQFF,TGTGCCAGCAGCTTCTCTCTGCGGGGGGCTAACAATGAGCAGTTCTTC
TRBJ1-5,.,TRBV5-6,.,CASSLDPDNQPQHF,TGTGCCAGCAGCTTGGACCCGGATAATCAGCCCCAGCATTTT
TRBJ2-1,.,TRBV27,.,CASSLAQGSYYNEQFF,TGTGCCAGCAGTTTAGCCCAGGGGTCCTACTACAATGAGCAGTTCTTC
TRBJ1-5,TRBD1,TRBV5-1,few,CASSLRGTGISQPQHF,TGCGCCAGCAGCCTAAGAGGGACAGGGATTTCTCAGCCCCAGCATTTT
TRBJ2-7,.,TRBV5-6,few,CASSSNPYEQYF,TGTGCCAGCAGCTCCAATCCCTACGAGCAGTACTTC
TRBJ1-2,TRBD1,TRBV6-1,.,CASSDPGTGGHGYTF,TGTGCCAGCAGTGACCCTGGGACAGGGGGACATGGCTACACCTTC
TRBJ1-5,TRBD1,TRBV6-5,.,CASSDTGGNQPQHF,TGTGCCAGCAGTGATACAGGGGGCAATCAGCCCCAGCATTTT
TRBJ2-5,.,TRBV2,.,CASSEAWTQETQYF,TGTGCCAGCAGTGAAGCCTGGACACAAGAGACCCAGTACTTC
TRBJ2-6,TRBD1,TRBV5-8,.,CASKTGAGANVLTF,TGTGCCAGCAAGACAGGGGCTGGGGCCAACGTCCTGACTTTC
TRBJ2-7,.,TRBV7-9,.,CASSAAGGFTYEQYF,TGTGCCAGCAGCGCTGCCGGGGGTTTTACCTACGAGCAGTACTTC
TRBJ2-3,.,TRBV10-3,.,CAISSDPLTTYVSSTDTQYF,TGTGCCATCAGTTCAGACCCCCTGACGACATACGTTTCTAGCACAGATACGCAGTATTTT